This passage covers 9 T cell receptor beta chains from one sample sequenced in a study of cytomegalovirus exposure and HLA in healthy donors. Primers: 60 Vbeta forward and 13 Jbeta reverse. Method: immunoSEQ multiplex PCR; TCRdb's copy keeps in-frame clones and lacks some. Found here are about 130,000 clones, around 82% of them singletons; the top ten hold approximately 11%. Sequenced material: PBMCs. The receptors originated from a man aged 25 to 45 in good health and CMV-seropositive.

The chain carries TRBV19 and TRBJ2-1; 9 bases map to TRBD1. This CDR3 is built from 13 residues. V was pared by 9 bases and J by 10 bases, with 10 bases of the junction left unmatched. Germline CDR1 reads LNHDA; CDR2 reads SQIVND (reference sequence). The CDR3 reads CASTSTGGGEQFF. The CDR3 coding sequence is TGTGCCAGCACGTCGACAGGGGGAGGGGAGCAGTTCTTC. The full variable domain, in which reference TRBV19 and TRBJ2-1 provide the parts outside the CDR3, is DGGITQSPKYLFRKEGQNVTLSCEQNLNHDAMYWYRQDPGQGLRLIYYSQIVNDFQKGDIAEGYSVSREKKESFPLTVTSAQKNPTAFYLCASTSTGGGEQFFGPGTRLTVL.

The chain is built from TRBV5-1 and TRBJ2-7; 8 bases match TRBD2. Germline CDR1 reads SGHRS; CDR2 reads YFSETQ. V lost 5 bases to trimming and J lost 6 bases; unmatched junction nucleotides: 10. CDR3 size: 14 residues. CDR3 sequence: CASSRAGVVVEQYF. CDR3 in DNA: TGCGCCAGCAGTAGAGCGGGAGTCGTTGTCGAGCAGTACTTC.

The rearrangement uses TRBV6-4 and TRBJ2-3; 7 nucleotides align to TRBD2. The CDR3 totals 16 residues. The germline V gene has CDR1 MRHNA and CDR2 SNTAGT. Unmatched junction bases numbered 3, after V lost 0 bases and J lost 0 bases. The CDR3 DNA sequence: TGTGCCAGCAGTGACTCGGCTAGCGGAAGCACAGATACGCAGTATTTT. Residues: CASSDSASGSTDTQYF.

The rearrangement joins TRBV7-8 to TRBJ2-1, with TRBD2 identical over 16 bases. This CDR3 comprises 17 residues. In germline, CDR1 is SGHVS, CDR2 FQNEAQ. Trimming took 5 bases from V and 6 from J; bases not matched to a gene: 7. The CDR3 DNA reads TGTGCCAGCAGCCCGGGACTAGCGGGAGGGCATGGCAATGAGCAGTTCTTC. Its protein product is CASSPGLAGGHGNEQFF.

J is TRBJ2-7 and V is TRBV28; the match to TRBD1 covers 7 bases. Per germline, CDR1 MDHEN and CDR2 SYDVKM. With 9 bases clipped from V and 4 bases from J, the junction kept 12 bases outside the gene matches. The CDR3 spans 14 residues. CDR3 region: CASSRAGGVYEQYF. For the CDR3, the DNA is TGTGCCAGTTCCCGGGCAGGGGGTGTATACGAGCAGTACTTC.

V usage is TRBV28 and J usage is TRBJ2-2; D is possibly TRBD1 (6 bases). V was clipped by 8 bases and J by 5 bases, with 18 bases between them. The germline gives CDR1 MDHEN, CDR2 SYDVKM. The CDR3 is made up of 15 amino acids. CDR3 in amino acids: CASPRVQGSTGELFF. As DNA, the CDR3 is TGTGCCAGCCCCCGCGTACAGGGATCTACCGGGGAGCTGTTTTTT.

The chain carries TRBV30 and TRBJ1-1; D not resolved. The germline CDR1 and CDR2 sequences are GTSNPN and SVGIG (reference sequence). Between the trimmed V and J ends, which lost 0 bases and 4 bases, there was a span of 9 bases. CDR3 length: 13 amino acids. CDR3 sequence: CAWSVNSGTEAFF. In nucleotides, the CDR3 is TGTGCCTGGAGTGTAAATTCGGGCACTGAAGCTTTCTTT.

This clone has just a few counts. The chain uses TRBV27 and TRBJ1-6; D remains unclear. Trimming shortened V by 3 bases and J by 3 bases, and 6 bases separated the two germline ends. The CDR3 runs to 14 residues. CDR1 and CDR2 (germline): MNHEY, SMNVEV (reference sequence). The CDR3 coding sequence is TGTGCCAGCAGTTTTAGCAGCTATAATTCACCCCTCCACTTT. Amino acid sequence: CASSFSSYNSPLHF.

Only one count was recorded for this clone. The J gene is TRBJ1-5, the V gene TRBV30; 7 bases align to TRBD1. V shed 5 bases and J 6 bases; nucleotides not matched to a gene: 10. CDR3 length equals 14 residues. Germline V gene lookup returns CDR1 GTSNPN and CDR2 SVGIG (reference sequence). The CDR3 protein is CAWGRQGRGQPQHF. The CDR3 DNA follows: TGTGCCTGGGGCCGACAGGGCCGGGGTCAGCCCCAGCATTTT. The full variable domain, completed using reference TRBV30 and TRBJ1-5, is SQTIHQWPATLVQPVGSPLSLECTVEGTSNPNLYWYRQAAGRGLQLLFYSVGIGQISSEVPQNLSASRPQDRQFILSSKKLLLSDSGFYLCAWGRQGRGQPQHFGDGTRLSIL.